The 18 T cell receptor beta chains below were found in one sample sequenced in a study of blood T cell repertoires in COVID-19. Only in-frame clones appear in the TCRdb table, and some are missing; sequencing was by immunoSEQ multiplex PCR. The sample holds about 100,000 clones, around 85% seen once. The sample was peripheral blood. These receptors came from a woman in her 70s with active or convalescent COVID-19.

The rearrangement links TRBV7-8 to TRBJ1-2, with 8 bases identical to TRBD1. Germline V lookup: CDR1 SGHVS, CDR2 FQNEAQ. Trimming cost V 1 base and J 8 bases; bases outside gene matches: 6. CDR3 length: 14 residues. DNA of the CDR3: TGTGCCAGCAGCTTAGGGACAGGGAAGAACGGCTACACCTTC. This encodes CASSLGTGKNGYTF. Combining the CDR3 with reference TRBV7-8 and TRBJ1-2 gives the whole variable domain GAGVSQSPRYKVAKRGQDVALRCDPISGHVSLFWYQQALGQGPEFLTYFQNEAQLDKSGLPSDRFFAERPEGSVSTLKIQRTQQEDSAVYLCASSLGTGKNGYTFGSGTRLTVV.

V is TRBV11-3 and J is TRBJ1-1; D is perhaps TRBD1 (6 bases). Trimming pared 3 bases from V and 1 base from J, leaving 6 bases between. The CDR3 extends over 13 amino acids. Per germline, CDR1 SGHNT and CDR2 YENEEA. The chain's CDR3 is CASSLTGNTEAFF. CDR3 nucleotide sequence: TGTGCCAGCAGCTTGACAGGGAACACTGAAGCTTTCTTT. The entire variable domain, with the rest obtained from reference TRBV11-3 and TRBJ1-1, is as follows: EAGVVQSPRYKIIEKKQPVAFWCNPISGHNTLYWYLQNLGQGPELLIRYENEEAVDDSQLPKDRFSAERLKGVDSTLKIQPAELGDSAVYLCASSLTGNTEAFFGQGTRLTVV.

The chain has TRBV7-2 and TRBJ1-3; no clear D. The CDR3 totals 15 residues. V gave up 2 bases and J gave up 4 bases, with 12 bases separating them. From germline, CDR1 is SGHTA and CDR2 FQGNSA. CDR3 protein: CASSLIRGSGNTIYF. In DNA form, the CDR3 reads TGTGCCAGCAGCTTAATAAGAGGTTCAGGAAACACCATATATTTT. Full variable domain (rest looked up from reference TRBV7-2 and TRBJ1-3): GAGVSQSPSNKVTEKGKDVELRCDPISGHTALYWYRQSLGQGLEFLIYFQGNSAPDKSGLPSDRFSAERTGGSVSTLTIQRTQQEDSAVYLCASSLIRGSGNTIYFGEGSWLTVV.

V and J are TRBV5-1 and TRBJ2-7, with TRBD1 matching over 10 bases. Trimming took 5 bases from V and 1 from J; bases not matched to a gene: 12. This CDR3 has 17 amino acids. CDR1 and CDR2 from the germline V gene are SGHRS and YFSETQ. CDR3 nucleotides: TGCGCCAGCAGTCCTCTACCCGGGACAGGGGAGTCCTACGAGCAGTACTTC. As protein: CASSPLPGTGESYEQYF.

V gene TRBV5-1 combines with J gene TRBJ2-1, with 11 bases identical to TRBD2. Germline CDR1 reads SGHRS; CDR2 reads YFSETQ. V shed 3 bases, J shed 8 bases, and the junction held 4 bases outside the gene matches. The CDR3 consists of 14 residues. The CDR3 bases are TGCGCCAGCAGCTCCCGGGGACTAGCGGATGAGCAGTTCTTC. Protein product: CASSSRGLADEQFF.

V gene TRBV18 combines with J gene TRBJ2-5; D is unclear. V dropped 4 bases and J dropped 1 base, with 19 bases sitting between them. The CDR3 loop spans 17 amino acids. Germline CDR1 is KGHSH and CDR2 is LQKENI. DNA for the CDR3: TGTGCCAGCTCACGCGTAATTAATCCGGGTCCCCAAGAGACCCAGTACTTC. Protein sequence: CASSRVINPGPQETQYF.

This clone came up a few times. V and J are TRBV19 and TRBJ1-1; D is perhaps TRBD1 (5 bases). Germline values: CDR1 LNHDA, CDR2 SQIVND (reference sequence). With 6 bases removed from V and 3 bases from J, the gap between germline ends came to 14 bases. The CDR3 extends over 14 amino acids. CDR3 in DNA: TGTGCCAGTAGAGTTCTAGGGGCGGACACTGAAGCTTTCTTT. As protein: CASRVLGADTEAFF.

V is TRBV6-1 and J is TRBJ1-5; D perhaps matches TRBD1 (6 bases). V lost 0 bases and J 6 bases, leaving 9 bases between the germline ends. The germline CDR1 and CDR2 sequences are MNHNS and SASEGT. This CDR3 has 14 amino acids. The CDR3 is CASSEARGSQPQHF. DNA for the CDR3: TGTGCCAGCAGTGAAGCGAGGGGGAGTCAGCCCCAGCATTTT.

The chain is built from TRBV5-4 and TRBJ2-3, with TRBD2 identical over 11 bases. Germline V gene lookup returns CDR1 SGHNT and CDR2 YYREEE (reference sequence). V was clipped by 2 bases and J by 2 bases; unmatched bases: 10. This CDR3 region has 18 residues. CDR3 sequence reads: CASSFRGLAEPITDTQYF. CDR3 nucleotides: TGTGCCAGCAGCTTTAGGGGACTAGCGGAGCCCATCACAGATACGCAGTATTTT.

The chain employs TRBV5-1 and TRBJ2-1; D remains unclear. The germline V gene has CDR1 SGHRS and CDR2 YFSETQ. The V gene lost 1 base and the J gene lost 6 bases, with 8 bases spanning the gap. The CDR3 spans 13 residues. The CDR3 spells CASSLPSANEQFF. DNA for the CDR3: TGCGCCAGCAGCTTGCCCAGCGCCAATGAGCAGTTCTTC.

V usage is TRBV5-1 and J usage is TRBJ1-1; D is possibly TRBD1 (6 bases). CDR3 length: 13 amino acids. Trimming stripped 4 bases from V and 4 bases from J, with 11 bases between. CDR1 and CDR2 from the germline V gene are SGHRS and YFSETQ. CDR3 residues: CASSPRQATEAFF. The CDR3 region has the DNA TGCGCCAGCAGCCCAAGACAGGCCACTGAAGCTTTCTTT.

The J gene is TRBJ2-1, the V gene TRBV5-5; 13 bases align to TRBD2. Germline assignment: CDR1 SGHKS and CDR2 YYEKEE (reference sequence). This CDR3 contains 17 residues. With 3 bases clipped from V and 0 bases from J, the junction kept 3 bases outside the gene matches. The CDR3 DNA follows: TGTGCCAGCAGCTCGGGACTAGCGGGGAACTCCTACAATGAGCAGTTCTTC. Encoded protein: CASSSGLAGNSYNEQFF.

This rearrangement joins TRBV9 to TRBJ2-5, with 7 positions matching TRBD2. The germline V gene encodes CDR1 SGDLS and CDR2 YYNGEE. The CDR3 extends over 14 amino acids. Losses at the gene ends were 4 bases for V and 1 base for J; bases not matched to a gene: 4. Written as DNA, the CDR3 is TGTGCCAGCAGCCCTGGACTAGTCCAAGAGACCCAGTACTTC. This gives the protein CASSPGLVQETQYF.

The chain uses TRBV7-2 and TRBJ1-2; a weak D match, TRBD1 (6 bases). The germline V and J ends were trimmed by 1 base and 7 bases, with 16 bases remaining between them. Germline V gene data show CDR1 as SGHTA and CDR2 as FQGNSA. CDR3 length equals 15 residues. The CDR3 region has the DNA TGTGCCAGCAGCTTAGATGTAGGGGGGGCAGCTGGCTACACCTTC. Protein sequence: CASSLDVGGAAGYTF. Based on the CDR3 plus reference TRBV7-2 and TRBJ1-2, the full variable domain is GAGVSQSPSNKVTEKGKDVELRCDPISGHTALYWYRQSLGQGLEFLIYFQGNSAPDKSGLPSDRFSAERTGGSVSTLTIQRTQQEDSAVYLCASSLDVGGAAGYTFGSGTRLTVV.

This chain joins TRBV30 and TRBJ2-2; D remains ambiguous. Germline CDR1 reads GTSNPN; CDR2 reads SVGIG (reference sequence). The CDR3 is made up of 16 amino acids. Deletions cut 4 bases from V and 7 bases from J, with 22 bases between. In DNA form, the CDR3 reads TGTGCCTGGACGCCCCCTTACTGGGCACTGGGCGGGGAGCTGTTTTTT. Translated, it gives CAWTPPYWALGGELFF.

The chain has TRBV28 and TRBJ1-5; TRBD1 aligns across 7 bases. J gave up 6 bases and V 5 bases, and 10 bases lay outside the gene matches. The length of the CDR3 is 15 residues. Looked up from germline, CDR1 is MDHEN and CDR2 is SYDVKM. The CDR3 DNA follows: TGTGCCAGCAGTCCCCTCACAGGGGTGATTCAGCCCCAGCATTTT. It encodes CASSPLTGVIQPQHF.

The chain combines TRBV5-1 with TRBJ2-1; perhaps TRBD2 as D (5 bases). The V end was cut by 3 bases, the J end by 4 bases, with 23 bases between. CDR1 and CDR2 (germline): SGHRS, YFSETQ. CDR3 length: 18 residues. CDR3 sequence (DNA): TGCGCCAGCAGCTCGTCGATCCAGAGGGCCCGAAGATACAATGAGCAGTTCTTC. Translation gives CASSSSIQRARRYNEQFF.

The chain carries TRBV5-5 and TRBJ2-7, with D hard to call. The V end was cut by 0 bases, the J end by 4 bases, with 5 bases between. From germline, CDR1 is SGHKS and CDR2 YYEKEE (reference sequence). CDR3 size: 12 residues. The CDR3 sequence is CASSLANYEQYF. In DNA form, the CDR3 reads TGTGCCAGCAGCTTGGCCAATTACGAGCAGTACTTC.